The 15 T cell receptor beta chains listed next were all sequenced from one sample in a study of blood T cell repertoires in COVID-19. Method: immunoSEQ multiplex PCR; TCRdb's copy keeps in-frame clones and lacks some. The table records hundreds of thousands of clones, 70% to 90% of them present only once. Sample: PBMCs or T cells enriched from blood (not recorded which). The receptor source for this set is a man aged 50 to 59 who had been exposed to COVID-19.

The V call is TRBV6-1, the J call TRBJ1-5; D is perhaps TRBD1 (6 bases). The length of the CDR3 is 18 residues. Deletions cut 1 base from V and 1 base from J, with 17 bases between. The germline CDR1 and CDR2 sequences are MNHNS and SASEGT. The CDR3 sequence: CASSEGTRGGVSNQPQHF. CDR3 coding DNA: TGTGCCAGCAGTGAAGGGACCAGAGGGGGAGTGAGCAATCAGCCCCAGCATTTT.

The chain carries TRBV6-1 and TRBJ2-3, with 7 bases matching TRBD2. The V and J ends lost 1 base and 6 bases, in that order; junction bases with no gene match: 7. CDR3 length equals 15 residues. Germline CDR1 is MNHNS and CDR2 is SASEGT. The CDR3 DNA sequence: TGTGCCAGCAGTGAAGGAAGGCAGGGAGGGGATACGCAGTATTTT. Its protein is CASSEGRQGGDTQYF.

The V call is TRBV19, the J call TRBJ1-2; no clear D. Per germline, CDR1 LNHDA and CDR2 SQIVND (reference sequence). The CDR3 runs 14 residues. V was cut by 5 bases and J by 5 bases, with 15 bases left in between. In nucleotides, the CDR3 is TGTGCCAGTAGTCTCGGAGGACCGGGGTATGGCTACACCTTC. This encodes CASSLGGPGYGYTF.

Note on this clone: Other DNA sequences in the sample encode the same CDR3. This chain links TRBV3-1 (or the pseudogene TRBV3-2) with TRBJ2-5, with D maybe TRBD2 (7 bases). In germline, CDR1 is LGHDT, CDR2 YNNKEL (reference sequence). The length of the CDR3 is 14 residues. The germline V and J ends were trimmed by 3 bases and 3 bases, with 11 bases remaining between them. CDR3 DNA sequence: TGTGCCAGCAGCCACCGCGGGGGCGAAGAGACCCAGTACTTC. It codes for CASSHRGGEETQYF.

This clone was detected once. The chain is built from TRBV7-2 and TRBJ1-4; 7 bases agree with TRBD1. This CDR3 spans 14 amino acids. Trimming removed 3 bases from V and 8 bases from J; junction bases left unmatched: 6. CDR1 and CDR2 from the germline V gene are SGHTA and FQGNSA. This chain's CDR3 is CASSFLTGAEKLFF. CDR3 in DNA: TGTGCCAGCAGCTTTTTAACAGGGGCCGAAAAACTGTTTTTT.

V usage is TRBV2 and J usage is TRBJ1-5, with a tentative D call TRBD1 (5 bases). The CDR3 loop spans 12 amino acids. Germline loops: CDR1 SNHLY, CDR2 FYNNEI. V was shortened by 3 bases and J by 12 bases, with 12 bases between the two germline ends. Here the CDR3 reads CASSDRDKGQHF. Written as DNA, the CDR3 is TGTGCCAGCAGTGACAGGGATAAAGGCCAGCATTTT.

The CDR3 is CAWSLGERQGVGAQHF. The CDR3 nucleotides read TGTGCCTGGAGCCTAGGTGAACGACAGGGCGTCGGGGCCCAGCATTTT. The rearrangement joins TRBV30 to TRBJ1-5, with 7 positions matching TRBD1. Germline CDR1 is GTSNPN and CDR2 is SVGIG (reference sequence). V lost 3 bases to trimming and J lost 11 bases; unmatched junction nucleotides: 19. CDR3 length equals 16 residues.

This clone has only a few counts. This chain joins TRBV19 and TRBJ1-5; no clear D. The CDR3 has 14 residues. V lost 6 bases, J lost 4 bases, and 13 bases lay in between. Looked up from germline, CDR1 is LNHDA and CDR2 is SQIVND (reference sequence). This chain's CDR3 is CASRVGWRNQPQHF. In DNA, the CDR3 is TGTGCCAGTAGGGTGGGATGGAGGAATCAGCCCCAGCATTTT. The full variable domain, with the rest looked up from reference TRBV19 and TRBJ1-5, is DGGITQSPKYLFRKEGQNVTLSCEQNLNHDAMYWYRQDPGQGLRLIYYSQIVNDFQKGDIAEGYSVSREKKESFPLTVTSAQKNPTAFYLCASRVGWRNQPQHFGDGTRLSIL.

This clone was found a few times. At the DNA level, this CDR3 is encoded by other sequences in the same sample as well. The chain uses TRBV6-5 and TRBJ1-1, with D possibly TRBD1 on 5 matching bases. Germline V gives CDR1 MNHEY, CDR2 SVGAGI. Trimming removed 3 bases at V and 1 base at J, with 9 bases between. The CDR3 has 14 amino acids. This chain's CDR3 is CASSYDRRNTEAFF. The DNA of the CDR3 is TGTGCCAGCAGTTATGACAGACGGAACACTGAAGCTTTCTTT.

This chain joins TRBV19 and TRBJ1-1, with D perhaps TRBD1 (5 bases). The CDR3 extends over 15 amino acids. V dropped 3 bases and J dropped 1 base, with 12 bases sitting between them. Per germline, CDR1 LNHDA and CDR2 SQIVND (reference sequence). CDR3 sequence: CASSMGRDRNTEAFF. In DNA form, the CDR3 reads TGTGCCAGTAGTATGGGTAGAGACAGGAACACTGAAGCTTTCTTT.

The chain carries TRBV19 and TRBJ1-1; D possibly corresponds to TRBD1 (6 bases). Germline V gives CDR1 LNHDA, CDR2 SQIVND (reference sequence). The CDR3 spans 16 residues. V was shortened by 2 bases and J by 3 bases, with 16 bases between the two germline ends. The CDR3 region has the DNA TGTGCCAGTAGTATAAGGGGGGGGGCACCGTACACTGAAGCTTTCTTT. Protein sequence: CASSIRGGAPYTEAFF.

This chain connects TRBV18 to TRBJ1-2, with a possible D match to TRBD1 (6 bases). V lost 5 bases to trimming and J lost 4 bases, with 8 bases between them. Germline V lookup: CDR1 KGHSH, CDR2 LQKENI. The length of the CDR3 is 12 residues. CDR3 sequence reads: CASSTDSYGYTF. As DNA, the CDR3 is TGTGCCAGCTCAACGGACAGCTATGGCTACACCTTC.

This clone was counted between two and nine times. The chain has TRBV19 and TRBJ1-1; D is possibly TRBD1 (6 bases). Trimming cost V 6 bases and J 5 bases, with 10 bases left between them. Germline CDR1 and CDR2: LNHDA and SQIVND (reference sequence). The length of the CDR3 is 12 residues. The CDR3 loop is CASRTGQTEAFF. As DNA, the CDR3 is TGTGCCAGTAGAACAGGACAGACTGAAGCTTTCTTT.

In this sample, this clone turned up a few times. This sequence joins TRBV6-6 and TRBJ2-7, with TRBD1 matching 7 bases. V dropped 6 bases and J dropped 0; count of bases not matched to a gene: 8. The CDR3 length is 15 residues. CDR1 is MNHNY and CDR2 is SVGAGI in the germline V gene (reference sequence). In DNA form, the CDR3 reads TGTGCCAGCAGACCACGGGACAGCCTCTCCTACGAGCAGTACTTC. It specifies CASRPRDSLSYEQYF.

This clone turned up a few times. V is TRBV6-5 and J is TRBJ1-5, with D possibly TRBD1 on 5 matching bases. The V end was cut by 5 bases, the J end by 5 bases, with 13 bases between. The CDR3 has 14 amino acids. Germline V gives CDR1 MNHEY, CDR2 SVGAGI. The CDR3 DNA sequence: TGTGCCAGCAGTCCGATCGGGGGGTATCAGCCCCAGCATTTT. Translated, it gives CASSPIGGYQPQHF.